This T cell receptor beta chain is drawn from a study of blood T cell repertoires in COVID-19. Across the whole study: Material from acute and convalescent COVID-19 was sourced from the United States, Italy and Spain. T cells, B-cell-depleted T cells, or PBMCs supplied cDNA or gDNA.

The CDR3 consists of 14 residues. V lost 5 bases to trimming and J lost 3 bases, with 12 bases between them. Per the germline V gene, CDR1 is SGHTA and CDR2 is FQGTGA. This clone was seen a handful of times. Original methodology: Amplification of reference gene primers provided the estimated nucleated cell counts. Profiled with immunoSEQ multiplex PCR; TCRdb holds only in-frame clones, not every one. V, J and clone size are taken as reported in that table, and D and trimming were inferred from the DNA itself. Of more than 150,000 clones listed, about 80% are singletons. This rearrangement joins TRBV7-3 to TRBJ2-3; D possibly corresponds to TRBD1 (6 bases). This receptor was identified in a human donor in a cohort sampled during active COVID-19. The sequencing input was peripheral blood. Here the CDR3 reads CASSPQGGTDTQYF. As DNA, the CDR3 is TGTGCCAGCAGCCCACAGGGTGGGACAGATACGCAGTATTTT.